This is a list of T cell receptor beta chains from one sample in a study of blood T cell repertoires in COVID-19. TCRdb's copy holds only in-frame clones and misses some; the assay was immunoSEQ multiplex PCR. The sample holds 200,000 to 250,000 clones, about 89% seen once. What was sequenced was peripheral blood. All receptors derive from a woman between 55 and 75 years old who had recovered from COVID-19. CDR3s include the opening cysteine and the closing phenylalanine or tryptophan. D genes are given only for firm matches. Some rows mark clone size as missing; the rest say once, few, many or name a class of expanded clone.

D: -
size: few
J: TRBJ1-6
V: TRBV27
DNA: TGTGCCAGCAGTTCACAGGGATTCGAGTCACCCCTCCACTTT
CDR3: CASSSQGFESPLHF

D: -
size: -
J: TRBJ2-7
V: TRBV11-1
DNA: TGTGCCAGCAGCTTAGGAGGCAGATACGAGCAGTACTTC
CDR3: CASSLGGRYEQYF

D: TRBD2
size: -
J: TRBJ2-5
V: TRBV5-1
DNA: TGCGCCAGCAGCTTGGCCGGGACTAACGAAGAGACCCAGTACTTC
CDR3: CASSLAGTNEETQYF

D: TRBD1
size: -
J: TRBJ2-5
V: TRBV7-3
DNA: TGTGCCAGCAGCCCAAGGACAGGGGGGAAAGAGACCCAGTACTTC
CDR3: CASSPRTGGKETQYF

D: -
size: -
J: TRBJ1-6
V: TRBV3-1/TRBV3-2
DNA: TGTGCCAGCAGCCAAGATCCTGCAGGCAGTTATTCACCCCTCCACTTT
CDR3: CASSQDPAGSYSPLHF

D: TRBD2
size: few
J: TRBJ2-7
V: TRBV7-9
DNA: TGTGCCAGCAGCTCTAGCGGGGGAGGCTACGAGCAGTACTTC
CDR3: CASSSSGGGYEQYF

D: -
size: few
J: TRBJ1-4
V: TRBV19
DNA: TGTGCCACCCGCAGGATCCGCGCCGATGAAAAACTGTTTTTT
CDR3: CATRRIRADEKLFF

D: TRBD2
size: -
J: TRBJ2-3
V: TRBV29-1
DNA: TGCAGCGTCCAACCGGGGGGGGTAGCAGATACGCAGTATTTT
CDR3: CSVQPGGVADTQYF

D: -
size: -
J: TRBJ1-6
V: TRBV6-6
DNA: TGTGCCAGCAGTCCTGACAGCCTAAATAATTCACCCCTCCACTTT
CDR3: CASSPDSLNNSPLHF

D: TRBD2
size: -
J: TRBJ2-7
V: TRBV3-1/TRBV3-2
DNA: TGTGCCAGCAGCCTGAGACTAGCGGGGGGCGAAGCTTACGAGCAGTACTTC
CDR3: CASSLRLAGGEAYEQYF

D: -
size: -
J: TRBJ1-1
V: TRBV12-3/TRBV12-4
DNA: TGTGCCAGCCGCCTACAGATCACTGAAGCTTTCTTT
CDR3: CASRLQITEAFF

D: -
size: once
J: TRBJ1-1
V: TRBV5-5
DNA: TGTGCCAGCAGCTTGTTTCGGAACACTGAAGCTTTCTTT
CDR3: CASSLFRNTEAFF

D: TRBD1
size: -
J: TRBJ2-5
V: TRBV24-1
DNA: TGTGCCACACAGGGGGCCCAAGAGACCCAGTACTTC
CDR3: CATQGAQETQYF

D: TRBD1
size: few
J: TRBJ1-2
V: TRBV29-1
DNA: TGCAGCGTTGTAGACAGGGGGGACTATGGCTACACCTTC
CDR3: CSVVDRGDYGYTF

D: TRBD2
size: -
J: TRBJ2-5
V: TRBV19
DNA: TGTGCCAGTAGTGAGGTTCCTAGCGGGGGGCCGGAGACCCAGTACTTC
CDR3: CASSEVPSGGPETQYF

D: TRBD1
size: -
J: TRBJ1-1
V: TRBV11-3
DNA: TGTGCCAGCGTTCACAGGGGGCCCACTGAAGCTTTCTTT
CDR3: CASVHRGPTEAFF

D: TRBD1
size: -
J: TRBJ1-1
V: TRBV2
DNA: TGTGCCAGCAGAGCAGACAGGGGGCTCGCTGAAGCTTTCTTT
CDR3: CASRADRGLAEAFF

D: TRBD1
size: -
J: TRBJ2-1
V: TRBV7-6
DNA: TGTGCCAGCAGCAAGGACAGGGCCTACAATGAGCAGTTCTTC
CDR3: CASSKDRAYNEQFF

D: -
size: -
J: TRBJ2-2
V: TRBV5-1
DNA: TGCGCCAGCAGCTTGGTCCAGGGCAAGGCCGGGGAGCTGTTTTTT
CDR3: CASSLVQGKAGELFF

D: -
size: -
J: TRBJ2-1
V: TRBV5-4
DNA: TGTGCCAGCAGCTTGGTGTCCTACTCCTACAATGAGCAGTTCTTC
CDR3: CASSLVSYSYNEQFF

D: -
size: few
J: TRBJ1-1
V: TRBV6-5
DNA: TGTGCCAGCAGCCCCGGTCGGGGGGCTGAAGCTTTCTTT
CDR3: CASSPGRGAEAFF

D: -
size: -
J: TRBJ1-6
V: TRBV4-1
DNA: TGCGCCAGCAGCCAAGATAGAGGGGGAATGGAGTCACCCCTCCACTTT
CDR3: CASSQDRGGMESPLHF

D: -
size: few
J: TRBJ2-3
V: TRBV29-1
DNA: TGCAGCGGGATCGGCAGGGGTAACACAGATACGCAGTATTTT
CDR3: CSGIGRGNTDTQYF

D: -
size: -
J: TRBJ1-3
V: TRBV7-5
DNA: TGTGCCAGAAGCCAAGCGAGGCAGACGATCTCTGGAAACACCATATATTTT
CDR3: CARSQARQTISGNTIYF

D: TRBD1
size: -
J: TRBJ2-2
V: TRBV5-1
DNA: TGCGCCAGCAGCTGGGGACAGGGGCTTCAAACCGGGGAGCTGTTTTTT
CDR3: CASSWGQGLQTGELFF